This T cell receptor (beta chain) was observed in a study of cytomegalovirus exposure and HLA in healthy donors. Study-wide background: Prior work identified 120 million or so unique TCR beta sequences in about 179 million T cells. Study observations and caveats: Researchers reported in a later analysis that a missense DCLRE1C variant was tied to TCR beta V- and J-gene trimming. Some public TCRs appeared in many individuals, while most sequences were rare.

13 Jbeta primers and 60 Vbeta primers were used for the PCR. Sequencing used immunoSEQ multiplex PCR; TCRdb keeps in-frame clones, though not all of them. The repertoire holds 100,000 or so clones, with 76% as singletons. The CDR3 has 16 amino acids. After removal of 0 bases from V and 0 bases from J, the junction contained 6 bases not matched to a gene. Germline CDR1 is SGHRS and CDR2 is YFSETQ. With regard to this clone: Its cognate antigen is unknown.

This chain links TRBV5-1 with TRBJ2-7, with 7 bases lining up with TRBD2. The sequencing input was PBMCs. The source of this sequence is a man aged 40-55 years in good health and CMV-seronegative. The CDR3 is CASSLVTGGTSYEQYF. The CDR3 coding sequence is TGCGCCAGCAGCTTGGTTACCGGGGGGACCTCCTACGAGCAGTACTTC.